Described below is a single TCR beta chain sequence and its context. Its antigen is unknown. Germline V CDR1 and CDR2: SNHLY, FYNNEI. The CDR3 is made up of 13 amino acids. V lost 3 bases to trimming and J lost 7 bases, with 9 bases between them. These data originate in a study of cytomegalovirus exposure and HLA in healthy donors. Study-wide context: Of more than 350 genotyped donors, around 76% clustered with self-reported Caucasian donors.

Amplification used 60 Vbeta primers and 13 Jbeta primers. The data were produced by immunoSEQ multiplex PCR, yet TCRdb's version contains in-frame clones alone and is incomplete. This table holds around 69,000 clones, over 60% found once. Study results and caveats: In a later analysis, donors in an Asian-associated ancestry cluster reportedly had fewer N-insertions in productive TCRs than the cohort mean. Later analysis identified 15,000 to 20,000 TCR beta sequences associated with HLA alleles, using a false discovery rate threshold of 0.05. A previous analysis found most TCR beta V segments productive roughly 87% or roughly 30% of the time.

Sequencing used PBMCs. This sequence originates from a man aged 40-50 years in good health and CMV-seropositive. The chain carries TRBV2 and TRBJ1-4, with D maybe TRBD1 (5 bases). As DNA, the CDR3 is TGTGCCAGCAGTGAGGGGGAGGGTGAAAAACTGTTTTTT. This gives the protein CASSEGEGEKLFF. Full variable domain (rest looked up from reference TRBV2 and TRBJ1-4): EPEVTQTPSHQVTQMGQEVILRCVPISNHLYFYWYRQILGQKVEFLVSFYNNEISEKSEIFDDQFSVERPDGSNFTLKIRSTKLEDSAMYFCASSEGEGEKLFFGSGTQLSVL.